This record concerns one T cell receptor (beta chain) sequence. This sample was included in a study of blood T cell repertoires in COVID-19. Across the whole study: The United States, Italy and Spain provided the acute and convalescent COVID-19 samples. The cDNA or gDNA used as material had been derived from T cells, B-cell-depleted T cells, or PBMCs.

Ages ranged from about 18 to 100 years, with residence in approximately 25 US areas. Germline V gene sequence: CDR1 SNHLY, CDR2 FYNNEI. Trimming removed 7 bases at V and 3 bases at J, with 14 bases between. This CDR3 is 14 amino acids long. Methods used by the authors: Nucleated cell counts were estimated from reference gene primer amplification. TCRdb's table, derived via immunoSEQ multiplex PCR, lists solely in-frame clones and lacks some. V, J and clone size are taken as reported in that table, and D and trimming were inferred from the DNA itself. The data hold a few hundred thousand clones, with around 84% observed a single time.

The rearrangement links TRBV2 to TRBJ2-3; perhaps TRBD1 as D (6 bases). Sequences were obtained from PBMCs or T cells enriched from blood (not recorded which). The TCR sequence derives from a man younger than 45 with acute COVID-19. The chain's CDR3 is CASNSQGATDTQYF. CDR3 DNA: TGTGCCAGCAACTCACAGGGAGCGACAGATACGCAGTATTTT.